This T cell receptor beta chain was identified during a study of T cell responses to AZD1222 COVID-19 vaccine. Points from the study as a whole: Clonal diversity may have been underestimated in mostly white British donors. The breadth and depth of Spike-specific TCRs increased once two AZD1222 doses had been given. There were vaccine-associated CD4 TCRs across spike, dominant at 160-218 and 743-854.

This clone was found once. Its antigen remains unknown. The data were produced by immunoSEQ multiplex PCR, yet TCRdb's version contains in-frame clones alone and is incomplete. In the table there are around 120,000 clones, roughly nine tenths of which are singletons. The specimen was peripheral blood, collected on day 0 of AZD1222 vaccination. The TCR was taken from an adult in good health.

This CDR3 is CASSLWNRVGNTIYF. The CDR3 bases are TGTGCCAGCAGTTTATGGAACAGGGTTGGAAACACCATATATTTT. The genes are TRBV28 and TRBJ1-3; the D gene is possibly TRBD1 (6 bases). The CDR3 has 15 residues. The V gene lost 0 bases and the J gene lost 3 bases, with 9 bases spanning the gap. Germline V gene data show CDR1 as MDHEN and CDR2 as SYDVKM.